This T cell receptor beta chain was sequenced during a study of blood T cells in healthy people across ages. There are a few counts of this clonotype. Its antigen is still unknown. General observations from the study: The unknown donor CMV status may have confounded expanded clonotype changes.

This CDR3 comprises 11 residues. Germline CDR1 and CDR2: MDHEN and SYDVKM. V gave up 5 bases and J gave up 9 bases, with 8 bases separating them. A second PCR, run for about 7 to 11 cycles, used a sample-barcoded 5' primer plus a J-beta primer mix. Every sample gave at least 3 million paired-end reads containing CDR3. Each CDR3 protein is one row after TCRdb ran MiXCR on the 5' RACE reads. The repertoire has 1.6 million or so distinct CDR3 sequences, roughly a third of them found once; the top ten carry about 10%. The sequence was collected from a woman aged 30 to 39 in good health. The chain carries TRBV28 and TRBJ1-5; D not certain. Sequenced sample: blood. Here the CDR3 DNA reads TGTGCCAGCAGTCCACCCGGGCCCCAGCATTTT. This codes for CASSPPGPQHF.